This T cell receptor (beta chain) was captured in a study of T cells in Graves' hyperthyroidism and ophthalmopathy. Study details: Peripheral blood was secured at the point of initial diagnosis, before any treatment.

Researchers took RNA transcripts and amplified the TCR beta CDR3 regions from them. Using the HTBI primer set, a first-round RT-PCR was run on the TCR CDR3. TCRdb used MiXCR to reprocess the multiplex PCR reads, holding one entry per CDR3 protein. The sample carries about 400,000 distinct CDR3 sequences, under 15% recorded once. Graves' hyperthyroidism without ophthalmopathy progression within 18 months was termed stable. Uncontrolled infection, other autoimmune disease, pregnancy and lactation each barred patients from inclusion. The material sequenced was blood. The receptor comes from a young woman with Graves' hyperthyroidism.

CDR3 loop: CASSEDQRGSPPEQFF. For the CDR3, the DNA is TGTGCCAGCAGTGAAGACCAGCGGGGTTCCCCTCCGGAGCAGTTCTTC. The V call is TRBV2, the J call TRBJ2-1; 7 nucleotides line up with TRBD2. The germline V gene encodes CDR1 SNHLY and CDR2 FYNNEI. The CDR3 consists of 16 residues. The V and J ends lost 1 base and 10 bases, in that order; junction bases with no gene match: 13.